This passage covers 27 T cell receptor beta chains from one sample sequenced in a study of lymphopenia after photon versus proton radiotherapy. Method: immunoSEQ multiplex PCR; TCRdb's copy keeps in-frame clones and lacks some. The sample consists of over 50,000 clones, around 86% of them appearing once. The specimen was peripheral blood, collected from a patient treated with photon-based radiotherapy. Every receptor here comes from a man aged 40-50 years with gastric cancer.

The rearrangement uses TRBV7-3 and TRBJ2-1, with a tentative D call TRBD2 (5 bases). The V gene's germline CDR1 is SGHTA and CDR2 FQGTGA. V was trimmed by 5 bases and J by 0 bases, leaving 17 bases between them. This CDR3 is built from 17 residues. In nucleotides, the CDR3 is TGTGCCAGCAGCCCACGGGCTAGCCAAAGCTCCTACAATGAGCAGTTCTTC. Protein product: CASSPRASQSSYNEQFF.

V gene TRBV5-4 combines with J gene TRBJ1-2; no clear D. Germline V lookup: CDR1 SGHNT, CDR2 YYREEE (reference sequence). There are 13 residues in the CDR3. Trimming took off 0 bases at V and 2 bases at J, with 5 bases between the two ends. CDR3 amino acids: CASSLESNYGYTF. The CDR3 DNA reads TGTGCCAGCAGCTTGGAATCGAACTATGGCTACACCTTC.

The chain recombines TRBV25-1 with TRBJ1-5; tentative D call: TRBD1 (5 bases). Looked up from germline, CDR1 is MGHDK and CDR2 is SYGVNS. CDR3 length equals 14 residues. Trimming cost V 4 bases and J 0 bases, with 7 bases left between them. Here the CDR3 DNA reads TGTGCCAGCAGTGCTACAGGTAGCAATCAGCCCCAGCATTTT. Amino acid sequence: CASSATGSNQPQHF.

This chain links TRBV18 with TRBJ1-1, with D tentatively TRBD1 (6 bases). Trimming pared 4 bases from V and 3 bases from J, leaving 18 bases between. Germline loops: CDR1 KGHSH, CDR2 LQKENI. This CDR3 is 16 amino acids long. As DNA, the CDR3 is TGTGCCAGCTCACAACACGGGCCGGGGGCTGACACTGAAGCTTTCTTT. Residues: CASSQHGPGADTEAFF.

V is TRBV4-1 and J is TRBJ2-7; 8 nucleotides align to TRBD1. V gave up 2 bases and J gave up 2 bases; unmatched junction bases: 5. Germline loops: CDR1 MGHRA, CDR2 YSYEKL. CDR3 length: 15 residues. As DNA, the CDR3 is TGCGCCAGCAGCCAACCGGGACAGGTAACCTACGAGCAGTACTTC. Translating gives CASSQPGQVTYEQYF.

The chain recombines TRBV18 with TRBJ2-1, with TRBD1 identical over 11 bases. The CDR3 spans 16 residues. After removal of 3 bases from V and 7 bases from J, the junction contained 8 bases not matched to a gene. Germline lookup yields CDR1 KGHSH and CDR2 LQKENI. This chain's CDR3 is CASSPQPGQGGNEQFF. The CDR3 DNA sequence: TGTGCCAGCTCACCGCAGCCGGGACAGGGGGGGAATGAGCAGTTCTTC.

The CDR3 is CASSITGANEQYF. CDR3 DNA: TGTGCCAGCAGCATAACCGGAGCGAACGAGCAGTACTTC. The rearrangement joins TRBV7-2 to TRBJ2-7; D call uncertain. Trimming removed 5 bases at V and 5 bases at J, with 13 bases between. Germline V gene lookup returns CDR1 SGHTA and CDR2 FQGNSA. The CDR3 totals 13 residues.

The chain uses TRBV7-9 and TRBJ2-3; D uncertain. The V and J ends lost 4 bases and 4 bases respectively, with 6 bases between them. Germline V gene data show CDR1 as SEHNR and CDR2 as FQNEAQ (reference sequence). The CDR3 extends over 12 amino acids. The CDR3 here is CASSSVADTQYF. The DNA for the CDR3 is TGTGCCAGCAGCTCGGTTGCAGATACGCAGTATTTT.

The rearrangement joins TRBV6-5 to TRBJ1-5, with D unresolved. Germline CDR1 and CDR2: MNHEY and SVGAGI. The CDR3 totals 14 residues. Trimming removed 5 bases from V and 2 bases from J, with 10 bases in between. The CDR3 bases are TGTGCCAGCAGTCCCCGAACAGGCAATCAGCCCCAGCATTTT. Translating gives CASSPRTGNQPQHF.

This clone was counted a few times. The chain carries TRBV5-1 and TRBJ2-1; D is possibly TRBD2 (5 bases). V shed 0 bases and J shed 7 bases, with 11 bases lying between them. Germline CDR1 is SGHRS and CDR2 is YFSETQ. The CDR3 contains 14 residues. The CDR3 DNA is TGCGCCAGCAGCTTGGGCGGGTTGGATAATGAGCAGTTCTTC. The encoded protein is CASSLGGLDNEQFF.

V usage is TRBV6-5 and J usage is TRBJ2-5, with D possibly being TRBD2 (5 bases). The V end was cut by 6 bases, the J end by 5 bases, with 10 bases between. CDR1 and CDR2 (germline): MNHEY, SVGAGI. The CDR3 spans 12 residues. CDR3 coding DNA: TGTGCCAGCAGCTCCACTAGGGAGACCCAGTACTTC. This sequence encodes CASSSTRETQYF.

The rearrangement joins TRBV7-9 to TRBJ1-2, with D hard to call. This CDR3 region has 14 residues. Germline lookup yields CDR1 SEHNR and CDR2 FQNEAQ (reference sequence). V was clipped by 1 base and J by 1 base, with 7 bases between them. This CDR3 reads CASSLVSDNYGYTF. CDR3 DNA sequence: TGTGCCAGCAGCTTAGTGTCTGATAACTATGGCTACACCTTC.

CDR3 nucleotides: TGTGCCAGCAGTTTAACGGGCCTCGCCCCATCCCCACAGCATTTT. This gives the protein CASSLTGLAPSPQHF. V is TRBV27 and J is TRBJ1-5; D is unresolved. Looked up from germline, CDR1 is MNHEY and CDR2 is SMNVEV (reference sequence). This CDR3 has 15 residues. Trimming cost V 2 bases and J 13 bases, with 21 bases left between them.

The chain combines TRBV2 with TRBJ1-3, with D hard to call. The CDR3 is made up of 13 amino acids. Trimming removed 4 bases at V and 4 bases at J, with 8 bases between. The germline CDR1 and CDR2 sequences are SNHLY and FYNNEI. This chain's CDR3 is CASSARAGNTIYF. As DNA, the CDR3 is TGTGCCAGCAGTGCTAGGGCGGGAAACACCATATATTTT.

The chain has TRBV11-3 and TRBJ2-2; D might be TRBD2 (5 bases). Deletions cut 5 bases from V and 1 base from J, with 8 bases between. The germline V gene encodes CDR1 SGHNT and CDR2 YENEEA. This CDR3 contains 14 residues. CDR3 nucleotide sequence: TGTGCCAGCAGCCAGGCGGGGAACACCGGGGAGCTGTTTTTT. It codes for CASSQAGNTGELFF.

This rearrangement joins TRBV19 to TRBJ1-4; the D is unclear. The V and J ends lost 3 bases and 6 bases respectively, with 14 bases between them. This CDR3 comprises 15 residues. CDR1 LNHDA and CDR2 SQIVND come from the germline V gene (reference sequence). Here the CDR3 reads CASSIWRPLDEKLFF. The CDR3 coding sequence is TGTGCCAGTAGTATTTGGAGGCCTTTGGATGAAAAACTGTTTTTT. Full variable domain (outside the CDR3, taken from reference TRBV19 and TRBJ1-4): DGGITQSPKYLFRKEGQNVTLSCEQNLNHDAMYWYRQDPGQGLRLIYYSQIVNDFQKGDIAEGYSVSREKKESFPLTVTSAQKNPTAFYLCASSIWRPLDEKLFFGSGTQLSVL.

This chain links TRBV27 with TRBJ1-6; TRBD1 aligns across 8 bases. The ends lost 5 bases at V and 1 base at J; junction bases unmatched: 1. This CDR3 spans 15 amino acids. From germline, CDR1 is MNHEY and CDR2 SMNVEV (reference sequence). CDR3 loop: CASSGTGSYNSPLHF. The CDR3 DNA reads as TGTGCCAGCAGTGGGACAGGATCCTATAATTCACCCCTCCACTTT.

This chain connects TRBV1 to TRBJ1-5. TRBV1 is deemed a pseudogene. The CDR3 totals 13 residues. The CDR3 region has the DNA TGCACCAGCCGACTGGTTAGCAATCAGCCCCAGCATTTT. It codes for CTSRLVSNQPQHF.

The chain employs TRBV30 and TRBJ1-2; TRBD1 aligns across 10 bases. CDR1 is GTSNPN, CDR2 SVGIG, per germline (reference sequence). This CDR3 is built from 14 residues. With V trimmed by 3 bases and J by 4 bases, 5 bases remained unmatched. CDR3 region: CAWSADRGLYGYTF. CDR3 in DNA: TGTGCCTGGAGCGCTGACAGGGGGCTCTATGGCTACACCTTC.

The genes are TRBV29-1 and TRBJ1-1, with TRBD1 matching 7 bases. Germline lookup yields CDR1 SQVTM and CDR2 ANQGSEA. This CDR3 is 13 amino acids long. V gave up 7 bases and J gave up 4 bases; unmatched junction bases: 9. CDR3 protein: CSAQGQRGTEAFF. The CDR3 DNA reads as TGCAGCGCCCAGGGACAGAGGGGCACTGAAGCTTTCTTT. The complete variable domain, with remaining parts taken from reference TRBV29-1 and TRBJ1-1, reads SAVISQKPSRDICQRGTSLTIQCQVDSQVTMMFWYRQQPGQSLTLIATANQGSEATYESGFVIDKFPISRPNLTFSTLTVSNMSPEDSSIYLCSAQGQRGTEAFFGQGTRLTVV.

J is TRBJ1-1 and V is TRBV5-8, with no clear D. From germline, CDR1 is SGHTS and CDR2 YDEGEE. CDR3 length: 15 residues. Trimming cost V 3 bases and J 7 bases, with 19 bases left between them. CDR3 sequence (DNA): TGTGCCAGCAGCTCCAGACCGAGGGCCGGTGGTGAAGCTTTCTTT. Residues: CASSSRPRAGGEAFF.

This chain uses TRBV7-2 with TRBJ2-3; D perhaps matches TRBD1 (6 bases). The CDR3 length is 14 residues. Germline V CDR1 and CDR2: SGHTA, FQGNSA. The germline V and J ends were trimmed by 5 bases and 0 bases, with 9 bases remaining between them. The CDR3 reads CASSPGQSTDTQYF. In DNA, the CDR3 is TGTGCCAGCAGCCCCGGACAGAGCACAGATACGCAGTATTTT.

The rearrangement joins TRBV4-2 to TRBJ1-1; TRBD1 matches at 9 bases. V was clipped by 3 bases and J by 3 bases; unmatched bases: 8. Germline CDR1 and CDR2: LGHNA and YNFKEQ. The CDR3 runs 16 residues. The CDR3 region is CASSHPTGGEDTEAFF. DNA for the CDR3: TGTGCCAGCAGCCACCCGACAGGGGGAGAGGACACTGAAGCTTTCTTT.

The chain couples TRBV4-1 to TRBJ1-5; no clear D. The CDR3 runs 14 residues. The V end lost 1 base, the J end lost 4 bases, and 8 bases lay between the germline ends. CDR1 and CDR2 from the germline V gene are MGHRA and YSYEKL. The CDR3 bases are TGCGCCAGCAGCCAAGCTGGGATTAATCAGCCCCAGCATTTT. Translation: CASSQAGINQPQHF.

The CDR3 DNA is TGCGCCAGCAGCTCAGGGCCCCAAGAGACCCAGTACTTC. It encodes CASSSGPQETQYF. This chain uses TRBV5-1 with TRBJ2-5; a possible D gene is TRBD1 (5 bases). Germline assignment: CDR1 SGHRS and CDR2 YFSETQ. CDR3 length: 13 amino acids. Trimming removed 3 bases from V and 1 base from J, with 7 bases in between.

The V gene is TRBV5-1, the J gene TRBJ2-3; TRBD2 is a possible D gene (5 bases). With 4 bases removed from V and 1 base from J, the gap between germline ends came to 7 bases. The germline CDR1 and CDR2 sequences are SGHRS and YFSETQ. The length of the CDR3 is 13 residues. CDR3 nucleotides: TGCGCCAGCAGCGCCGGGGGCACAGATACGCAGTATTTT. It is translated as CASSAGGTDTQYF.

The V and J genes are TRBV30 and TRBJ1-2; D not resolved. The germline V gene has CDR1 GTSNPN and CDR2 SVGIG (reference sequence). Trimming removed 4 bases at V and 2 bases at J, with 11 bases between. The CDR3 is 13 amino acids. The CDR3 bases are TGTGCCTGGAAGGAGGAGGCCAACTATGGCTACACCTTC. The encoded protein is CAWKEEANYGYTF.